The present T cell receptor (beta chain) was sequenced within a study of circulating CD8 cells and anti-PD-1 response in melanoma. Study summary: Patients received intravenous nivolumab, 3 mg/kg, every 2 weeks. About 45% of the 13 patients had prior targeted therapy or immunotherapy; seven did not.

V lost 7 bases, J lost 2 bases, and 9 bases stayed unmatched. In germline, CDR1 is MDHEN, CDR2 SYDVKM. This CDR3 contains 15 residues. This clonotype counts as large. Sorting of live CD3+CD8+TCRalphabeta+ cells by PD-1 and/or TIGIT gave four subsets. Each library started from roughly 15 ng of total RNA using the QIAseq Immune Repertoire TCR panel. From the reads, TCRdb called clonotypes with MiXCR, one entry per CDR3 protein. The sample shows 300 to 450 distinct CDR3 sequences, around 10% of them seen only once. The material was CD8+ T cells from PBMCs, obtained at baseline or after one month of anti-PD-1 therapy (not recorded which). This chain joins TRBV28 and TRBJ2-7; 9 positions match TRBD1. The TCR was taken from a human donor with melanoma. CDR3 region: CASTPDRGAAYEQYF. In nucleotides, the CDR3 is TGTGCCAGCACCCCCGACAGGGGGGCTGCCTACGAGCAGTACTTC.